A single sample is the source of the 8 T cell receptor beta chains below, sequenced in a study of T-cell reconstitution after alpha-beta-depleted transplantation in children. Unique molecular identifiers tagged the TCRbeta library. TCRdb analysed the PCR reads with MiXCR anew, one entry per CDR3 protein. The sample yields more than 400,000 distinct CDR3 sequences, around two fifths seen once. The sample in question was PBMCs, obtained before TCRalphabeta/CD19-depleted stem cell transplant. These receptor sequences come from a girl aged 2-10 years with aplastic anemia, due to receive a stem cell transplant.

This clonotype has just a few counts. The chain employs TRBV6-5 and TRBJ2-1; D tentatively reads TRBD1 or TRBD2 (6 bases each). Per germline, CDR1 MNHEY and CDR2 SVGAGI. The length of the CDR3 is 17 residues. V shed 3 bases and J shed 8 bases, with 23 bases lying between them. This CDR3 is CASSYGRTAGESYEQFF. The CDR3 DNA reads TGTGCCAGCAGTTATGGTCGGACAGCGGGCGAGAGCTATGAGCAGTTCTTC.

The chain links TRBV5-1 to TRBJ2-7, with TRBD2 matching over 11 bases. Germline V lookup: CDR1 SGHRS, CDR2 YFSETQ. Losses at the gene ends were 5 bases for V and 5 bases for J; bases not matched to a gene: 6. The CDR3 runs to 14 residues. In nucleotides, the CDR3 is TGCGCCAGCAGAGTAGCGGGAGGGCCCAACGAGCAGTACTTC. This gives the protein CASRVAGGPNEQYF.

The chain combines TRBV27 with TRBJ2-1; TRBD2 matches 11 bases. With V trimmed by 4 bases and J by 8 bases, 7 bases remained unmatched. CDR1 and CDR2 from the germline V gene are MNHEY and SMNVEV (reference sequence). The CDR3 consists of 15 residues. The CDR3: CASSSLAGGRDEQFF. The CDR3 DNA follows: TGTGCCAGCAGTTCTCTAGCGGGGGGCCGCGATGAGCAGTTCTTC.

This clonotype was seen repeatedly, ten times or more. The CDR3 coding sequence is TGCAGTGCTCGTGCTAGCGGATACACAGATACGCAGTATTTT. The encoded protein is CSARASGYTDTQYF. The V gene is TRBV20-1, the J gene TRBJ2-3, with 7 bases lining up with TRBD2. The CDR3 covers 14 residues. With 5 bases clipped from V and 2 bases from J, the junction kept 7 bases outside the gene matches. The germline CDR1 and CDR2 sequences are DFQATT and SNEGSKA (reference sequence).

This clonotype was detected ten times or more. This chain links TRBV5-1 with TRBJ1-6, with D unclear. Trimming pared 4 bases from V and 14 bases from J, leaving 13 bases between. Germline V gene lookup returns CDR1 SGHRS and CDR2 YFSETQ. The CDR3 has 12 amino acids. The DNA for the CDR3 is TGCGCCAGCAGCCCCCCACCGGGGACCCTCCACTTT. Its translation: CASSPPPGTLHF.

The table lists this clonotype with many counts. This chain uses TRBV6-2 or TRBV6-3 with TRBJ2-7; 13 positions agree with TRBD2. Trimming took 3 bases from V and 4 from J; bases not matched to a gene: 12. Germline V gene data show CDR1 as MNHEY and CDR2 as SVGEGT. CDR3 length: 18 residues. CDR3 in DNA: TGTGCCAGCAGTTATTCCACGGGACTAGCGGGAAGCTCGTACGAGCAGTACTTC. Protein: CASSYSTGLAGSSYEQYF.

The CDR3 DNA is TGTGCCAGCAGTTACTCTACCCCCCGTGTCAGGGGGGAGACCCAGTACTTC. Encoded protein: CASSYSTPRVRGETQYF. The chain uses TRBV6-5 and TRBJ2-5, with 7 bases lining up with TRBD1. The CDR3 is 17 amino acids. Trimming took 0 bases from V and 5 from J; bases not matched to a gene: 12. The germline V gene has CDR1 MNHEY and CDR2 SVGAGI.

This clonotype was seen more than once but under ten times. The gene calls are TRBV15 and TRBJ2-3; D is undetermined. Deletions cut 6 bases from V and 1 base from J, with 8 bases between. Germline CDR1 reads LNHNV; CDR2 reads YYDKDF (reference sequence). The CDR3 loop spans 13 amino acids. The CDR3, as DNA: TGTGCCACCAGAGTCAGCGGCACAGATACGCAGTATTTT. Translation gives CATRVSGTDTQYF.